This T cell receptor (beta chain) was captured by sequencing in a study of cytomegalovirus exposure and HLA in healthy donors. Whole-study results and caveats: TCR beta V- and J-gene trimming, according to a later analysis, was linked to a missense DCLRE1C variant. Most TCRs appeared rarely, but some public TCRs recurred in many donors. Under in vitro conditions, three CMV-associated chains were confirmed as specific for CMV antigens.

Amplification used 60 Vbeta primers and 13 Jbeta primers. Here immunoSEQ multiplex PCR was the method, and the copy in TCRdb shows in-frame clones only, minus some. The sample consists of approximately 89,000 clones, roughly 80% of them appearing once. A word on this clone: The antigen is not known.

Germline-derived CDR1 and CDR2 are SGHDT and YYEEEE. V shed 0 bases, J shed 1 base, and the junction held 6 bases outside the gene matches. This CDR3 is 16 amino acids long. The sample was PBMCs. The clonotype was recovered from a male donor in good health and CMV-seronegative. V usage is TRBV5-6 and J usage is TRBJ1-1, with 7 positions matching TRBD1. The CDR3 nucleotides are TGTGCCAGCAGCTTGGAGACAGGGAGGAGGAACACTGAAGCTTTCTTT. Translating it yields CASSLETGRRNTEAFF.